The 19 T cell receptor beta chains below come from one sample, sequenced in a study of T cells expressing NK-cell markers. Using the 5' RACE reads, TCRdb records one entry per CDR3 protein without DNA. The sample is made up of some 450,000 distinct CDR3 sequences, and the top ten hold under 7.5% of it. The sequencing input was blood T cells: a sorted CD56 or NKG2C T cell subset, CD4+ or CD8+ T cells, or bulk PBMC T cells (not recorded which). These receptors were taken from a woman between 18 and 70 years old in good health.

The chain recombines TRBV7-7 with TRBJ2-1; TCRdb selects TRBD1, and the lack of DNA leaves this call unchecked. This CDR3 has 14 residues. The germline CDR1 and CDR2 sequences are SSHAT and FNYEAQ (reference sequence). The CDR3 loop is CASSLRPGDDEQFF.

J is TRBJ2-5 and V is TRBV11-2; TCRdb's D call, TRBD2, is unchecked because there is no DNA. CDR1 is SGHAT and CDR2 is FQNNGV in the germline V gene. The CDR3 runs 18 residues. CDR3 loop: CASSLYPSGSGKGETQYF.

This chain connects TRBV20-1 to TRBJ1-6; TCRdb selects TRBD1, and the lack of DNA leaves this call unchecked. The CDR3 runs to 15 residues. Germline V gene sequence: CDR1 DFQATT, CDR2 SNEGSKA (reference sequence). The CDR3 loop is CSAILGPIYNSPLHF.

The chain has TRBV20-1 and TRBJ2-2; the TRBD2 assignment by TCRdb is unverifiable without DNA. CDR3 size: 15 residues. CDR1 is DFQATT and CDR2 is SNEGSKA in the germline V gene (reference sequence). CDR3 protein: CSASGAGFNTGELFF.

This CDR3 is CASSLEGGLVSQYF. The chain joins TRBV7-9 to TRBJ2-3; the D call from TCRdb, TRBD2, cannot be confirmed without DNA. CDR1 is SEHNR and CDR2 is FQNEAQ in the germline V gene (reference sequence). The CDR3 consists of 14 residues.

The chain uses TRBV7-2 and TRBJ2-5; the D call of TRBD2 rests on TCRdb alone, since no DNA is present to check it. From germline, CDR1 is SGHTA and CDR2 FQGNSA. The CDR3 totals 16 residues. The CDR3 here is CASSPRGAGGGETQYF.

The V call is TRBV15, the J call TRBJ1-3; lacking DNA, the TRBD1 call made by TCRdb goes unchecked. The CDR3 length is 18 residues. Germline assignment: CDR1 LNHNV and CDR2 YYDKDF (reference sequence). CDR3 sequence: CATSRDAGTGDLGNTIYF.

This chain connects TRBV5-1 to TRBJ2-7; TCRdb calls TRBD2, which cannot be checked without DNA. There are 16 residues in the CDR3. The germline V gene has CDR1 SGHRS and CDR2 YFSETQ. CDR3 amino acids: CASSLGGAGVSYEQYF. The full variable domain, rest sourced from reference TRBV5-1 and TRBJ2-7, is KAGVTQTPRYLIKTRGQQVTLSCSPISGHRSVSWYQQTPGQGLQFLFEYFSETQRNKGNFPGRFSGRQFSNSRSEMNVSTLELGDSALYLCASSLGGAGVSYEQYFGPGTRLTVT.

This chain's CDR3 is CASSLVSSRTHWFKNNEQFF. The V call is TRBV11-3, the J call TRBJ2-1; the TCRdb D gene call, TRBD2, has no DNA to confirm it. There are 20 residues in the CDR3. Germline lookup yields CDR1 SGHNT and CDR2 YENEEA.

The gene calls are TRBV3-1 and TRBJ2-2; TCRdb calls TRBD2, which cannot be checked without DNA. The CDR3 contains 12 residues. Germline V gene lookup returns CDR1 LGHDT and CDR2 YNNKEL (reference sequence). The CDR3 region is CASGRVIGELFF.

This rearrangement joins TRBV3-1 to TRBJ1-4; TCRdb calls TRBD1, which cannot be checked without DNA. This CDR3 has 14 residues. The V gene's germline CDR1 is LGHDT and CDR2 YNNKEL (reference sequence). CDR3 region: CASSQDHQGKKLFF.

The genes are TRBV6-1 and TRBJ2-1; TCRdb gives TRBD1 as the D gene, but with no DNA this cannot be confirmed. This CDR3 comprises 15 residues. From germline, CDR1 is MNHNS and CDR2 SASEGT. CDR3 loop: CASSTPDRGNNEQFF.

The V and J genes are TRBV7-6 and TRBJ2-7. Germline CDR1 is SGHVS and CDR2 is FNYEAQ. This CDR3 comprises 13 residues. The chain's CDR3 is CASSFLESYEQYF.

This chain uses TRBV11-2 with TRBJ1-1; the D call from TCRdb, TRBD1, cannot be confirmed without DNA. In germline, CDR1 is SGHAT, CDR2 FQNNGV. The CDR3 runs 14 residues. This CDR3 is CASSLVRVNTEAFF.

This chain connects TRBV5-1 to TRBJ2-4; TCRdb lists TRBD1, though no DNA is available to test this call. The CDR3 is made up of 15 amino acids. Germline values: CDR1 SGHRS, CDR2 YFSETQ. This CDR3 is CASSLDRGQGNIQYF.

V is TRBV6-2 or TRBV6-3 and J is TRBJ2-7; TCRdb reports TRBD2, a call that lacks DNA to check it against. The CDR3 length is 13 residues. Germline CDR1 and CDR2: MNHEY and SVGEGT. This CDR3 is CASSYLGPLEQYF.

The rearrangement uses TRBV7-2 and TRBJ1-2. The germline V gene encodes CDR1 SGHTA and CDR2 FQGNSA. CDR3 length equals 13 residues. CDR3 residues: CASSTRGDYGYTF. Full variable domain (remainder filled in from reference TRBV7-2 and TRBJ1-2): GAGVSQSPSNKVTEKGKDVELRCDPISGHTALYWYRQSLGQGLEFLIYFQGNSAPDKSGLPSDRFSAERTGGSVSTLTIQRTQQEDSAVYLCASSTRGDYGYTFGSGTRLTVV.

The CDR3 sequence is CASSLASRDSLGYNEQFF. The chain recombines TRBV12-3 or TRBV12-4 with TRBJ2-1; TCRdb's D gene call, TRBD1, goes unchecked for lack of DNA. This CDR3 contains 18 residues.

The CDR3 sequence: CASSPPPLSYNEQFF. V and J are TRBV5-5 and TRBJ2-1; TCRdb outputs TRBD1, but without DNA this stays unchecked. The CDR3 is 15 residues long. Germline V gives CDR1 SGHKS, CDR2 YYEKEE (reference sequence).